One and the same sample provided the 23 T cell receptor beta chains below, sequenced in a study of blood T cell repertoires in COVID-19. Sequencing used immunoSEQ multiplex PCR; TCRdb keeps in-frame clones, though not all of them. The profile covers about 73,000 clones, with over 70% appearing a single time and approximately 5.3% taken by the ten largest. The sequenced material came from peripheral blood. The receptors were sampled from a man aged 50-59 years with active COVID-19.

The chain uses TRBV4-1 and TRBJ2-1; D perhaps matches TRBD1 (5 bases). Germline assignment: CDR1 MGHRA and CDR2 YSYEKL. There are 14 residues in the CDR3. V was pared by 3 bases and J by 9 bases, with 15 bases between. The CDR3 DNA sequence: TGCGCCAGCAGCCAGGGCAGGGCTGGTGGTGAGCAGTTCTTC. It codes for CASSQGRAGGEQFF.

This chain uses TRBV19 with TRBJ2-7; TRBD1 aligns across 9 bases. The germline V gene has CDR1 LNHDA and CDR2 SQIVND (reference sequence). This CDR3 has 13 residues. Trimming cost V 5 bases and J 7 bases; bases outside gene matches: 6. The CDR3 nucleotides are TGTGCCAGTAGTGGGGACAGGGCGGGTGAGCAGTACTTC. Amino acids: CASSGDRAGEQYF.

CDR3 nucleotides: TGTGCCAGCAGCCTACGGACTAGCGGAAGCCCCTACGAGCAGTACTTC. Translating it yields CASSLRTSGSPYEQYF. V usage is TRBV5-4 and J usage is TRBJ2-7; TRBD2 aligns across 10 bases. Germline assignment: CDR1 SGHNT and CDR2 YYREEE (reference sequence). There are 16 residues in the CDR3. The V segment lost 4 bases and the J segment 2 bases; nucleotides outside the gene matches: 9. Based on the CDR3 plus reference TRBV5-4 and TRBJ2-7, the full variable domain is ETGVTQSPTHLIKTRGQQVTLRCSSQSGHNTVSWYQQALGQGPQFIFQYYREEENGRGNFPPRFSGLQFPNYSSELNVNALELDDSALYLCASSLRTSGSPYEQYFGPGTRLTVT.

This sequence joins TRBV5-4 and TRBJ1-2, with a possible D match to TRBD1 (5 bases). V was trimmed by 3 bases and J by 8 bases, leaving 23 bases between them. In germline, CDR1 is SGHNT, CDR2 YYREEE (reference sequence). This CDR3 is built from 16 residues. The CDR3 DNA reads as TGTGCCAGCAGCTCCGAAAAAGACGGGGGGGGAAAGGGCTACACCTTC. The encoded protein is CASSSEKDGGGKGYTF.

The CDR3 is CASSKGQGVLEQYF. In nucleotides, the CDR3 is TGTGCCAGCAGCAAGGGACAGGGTGTATTGGAGCAGTACTTC. V usage is TRBV28 and J usage is TRBJ2-7; 9 bases line up with TRBD1. Germline V CDR1 and CDR2: MDHEN, SYDVKM. The CDR3 runs 14 residues. J was trimmed by 7 bases and V by 6 bases; bases with no gene match: 10. The whole variable domain, filled in from reference TRBV28 and TRBJ2-7, reads DVKVTQSSRYLVKRTGEKVFLECVQDMDHENMFWYRQDPGLGLRLIYFSYDVKMKEKGDIPEGYSVSREKKERFSLILESASTNQTSMYLCASSKGQGVLEQYFGPGTRLTVT.

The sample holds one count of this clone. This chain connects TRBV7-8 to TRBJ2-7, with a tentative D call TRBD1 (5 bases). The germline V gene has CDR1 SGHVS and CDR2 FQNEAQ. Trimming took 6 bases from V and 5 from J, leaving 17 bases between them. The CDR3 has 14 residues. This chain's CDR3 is CASSYLRVVHEQYF. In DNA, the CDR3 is TGTGCCAGCAGTTACCTCAGGGTGGTACACGAGCAGTACTTC. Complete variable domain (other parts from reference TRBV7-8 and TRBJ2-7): GAGVSQSPRYKVAKRGQDVALRCDPISGHVSLFWYQQALGQGPEFLTYFQNEAQLDKSGLPSDRFFAERPEGSVSTLKIQRTQQEDSAVYLCASSYLRVVHEQYFGPGTRLTVT.

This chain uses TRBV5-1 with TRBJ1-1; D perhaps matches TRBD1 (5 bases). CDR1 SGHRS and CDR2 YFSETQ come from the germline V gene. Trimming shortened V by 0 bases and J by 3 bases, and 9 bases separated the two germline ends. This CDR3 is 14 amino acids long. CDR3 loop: CASSLDGGDTEAFF. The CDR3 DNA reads TGCGCCAGCAGCTTGGACGGGGGGGACACTGAAGCTTTCTTT.

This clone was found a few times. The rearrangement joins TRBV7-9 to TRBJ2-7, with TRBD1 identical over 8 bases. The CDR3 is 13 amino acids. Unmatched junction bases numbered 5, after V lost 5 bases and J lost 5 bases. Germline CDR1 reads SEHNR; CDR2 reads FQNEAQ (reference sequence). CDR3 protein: CASSPDRVHEQYF. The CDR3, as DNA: TGTGCCAGCAGCCCGGACAGGGTCCACGAGCAGTACTTC.

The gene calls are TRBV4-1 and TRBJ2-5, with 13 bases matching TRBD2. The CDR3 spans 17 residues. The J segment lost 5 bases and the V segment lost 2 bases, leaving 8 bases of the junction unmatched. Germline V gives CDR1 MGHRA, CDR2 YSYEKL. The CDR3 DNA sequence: TGCGCCAGCAGCCAAACCGGACTAGCGGGAGTGTTGGAGACCCAGTACTTC. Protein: CASSQTGLAGVLETQYF.

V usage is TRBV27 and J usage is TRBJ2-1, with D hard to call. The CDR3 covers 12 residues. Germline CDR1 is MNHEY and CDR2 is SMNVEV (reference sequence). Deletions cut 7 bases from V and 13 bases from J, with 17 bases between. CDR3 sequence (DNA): TGTGCCAGCACTTCCCCGTCCCGAGATCAGTTCTTC. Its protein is CASTSPSRDQFF.

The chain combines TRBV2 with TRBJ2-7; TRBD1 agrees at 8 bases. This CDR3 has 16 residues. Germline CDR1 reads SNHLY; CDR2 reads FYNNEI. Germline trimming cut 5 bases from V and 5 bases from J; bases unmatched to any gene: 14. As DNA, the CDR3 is TGTGCCAGCAGTAACGGCCGGGCAGGGGGCATCCACGAGCAGTACTTC. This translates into CASSNGRAGGIHEQYF.

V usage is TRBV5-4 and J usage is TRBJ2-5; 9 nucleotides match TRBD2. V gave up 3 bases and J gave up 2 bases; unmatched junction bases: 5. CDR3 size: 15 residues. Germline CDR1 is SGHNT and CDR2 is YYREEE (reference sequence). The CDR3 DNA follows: TGTGCCAGCAGCTCCGGGACTAGCAGACAAGAGACCCAGTACTTC. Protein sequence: CASSSGTSRQETQYF.

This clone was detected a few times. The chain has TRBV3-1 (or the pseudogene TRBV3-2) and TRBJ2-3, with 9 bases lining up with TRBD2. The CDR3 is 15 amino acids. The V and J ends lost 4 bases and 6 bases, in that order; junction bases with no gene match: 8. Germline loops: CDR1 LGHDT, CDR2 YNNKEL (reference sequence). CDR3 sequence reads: CASSRTSGSGDTQYF. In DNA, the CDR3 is TGTGCCAGCAGCCGAACTAGCGGGTCGGGGGATACGCAGTATTTT.

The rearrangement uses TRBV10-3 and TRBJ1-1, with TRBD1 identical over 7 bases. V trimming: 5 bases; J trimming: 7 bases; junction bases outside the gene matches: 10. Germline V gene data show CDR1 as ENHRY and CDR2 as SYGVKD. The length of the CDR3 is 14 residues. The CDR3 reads CAISYATGTVEAFF. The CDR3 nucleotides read TGTGCCATCAGTTACGCGACAGGGACCGTTGAAGCTTTCTTT.

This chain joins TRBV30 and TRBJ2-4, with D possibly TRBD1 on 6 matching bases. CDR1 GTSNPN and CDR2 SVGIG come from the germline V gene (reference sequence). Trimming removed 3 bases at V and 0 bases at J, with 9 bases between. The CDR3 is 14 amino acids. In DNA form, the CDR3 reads TGTGCCTGGAGGGAACAGGGAGCCAAAAACATTCAGTACTTC. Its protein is CAWREQGAKNIQYF.

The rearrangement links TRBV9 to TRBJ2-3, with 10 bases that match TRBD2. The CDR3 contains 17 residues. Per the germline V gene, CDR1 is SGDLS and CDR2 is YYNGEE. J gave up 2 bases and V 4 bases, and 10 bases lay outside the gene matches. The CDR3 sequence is CASSLEVLAGTTDTQYF. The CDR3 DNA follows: TGTGCCAGCAGCTTAGAGGTACTAGCGGGGACCACAGATACGCAGTATTTT.

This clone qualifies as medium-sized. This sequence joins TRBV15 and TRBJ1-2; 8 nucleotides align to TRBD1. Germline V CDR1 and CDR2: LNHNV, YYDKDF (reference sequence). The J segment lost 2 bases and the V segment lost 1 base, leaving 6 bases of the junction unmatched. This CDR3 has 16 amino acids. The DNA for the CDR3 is TGTGCCACCAGCAGAGGTACACAGGGGGGAAACTATGGCTACACCTTC. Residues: CATSRGTQGGNYGYTF.

For the CDR3, the DNA is TGTGCCTGTAGACTCGGGCTAGCGGGAGGGAGTGAGCAGTTCTTC. This encodes CACRLGLAGGSEQFF. This chain connects TRBV30 to TRBJ2-1; 12 nucleotides line up with TRBD2. The V gene's germline CDR1 is GTSNPN and CDR2 SVGIG (reference sequence). This CDR3 has 15 amino acids. Trimming cost V 6 bases and J 9 bases; bases outside gene matches: 12.

The CDR3 region has the DNA TGCGCCAGCAGCCTAACGGCGGCGGGGGGCTCCTACAATGAGCAGTTCTTC. This sequence encodes CASSLTAAGGSYNEQFF. V gene TRBV4-1 combines with J gene TRBJ2-1, with 8 bases that match TRBD2. CDR3 length: 17 residues. Germline V gives CDR1 MGHRA, CDR2 YSYEKL. The ends lost 4 bases at V and 0 bases at J; junction bases unmatched: 8.

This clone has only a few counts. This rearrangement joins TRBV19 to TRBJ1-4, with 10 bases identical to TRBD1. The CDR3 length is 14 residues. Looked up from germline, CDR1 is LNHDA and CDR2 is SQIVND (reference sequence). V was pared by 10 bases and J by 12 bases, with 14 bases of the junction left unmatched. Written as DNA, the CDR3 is TGTGCCACCCGCCGGGACAGGGGAGTTGGGGAACTGTTTTTT. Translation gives CATRRDRGVGELFF.

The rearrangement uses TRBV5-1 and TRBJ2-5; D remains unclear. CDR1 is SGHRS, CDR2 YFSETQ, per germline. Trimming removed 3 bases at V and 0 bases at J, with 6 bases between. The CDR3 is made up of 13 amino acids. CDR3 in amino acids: CASSWADQETQYF. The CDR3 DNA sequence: TGCGCCAGCAGCTGGGCAGACCAAGAGACCCAGTACTTC. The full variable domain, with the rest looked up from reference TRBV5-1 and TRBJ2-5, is KAGVTQTPRYLIKTRGQQVTLSCSPISGHRSVSWYQQTPGQGLQFLFEYFSETQRNKGNFPGRFSGRQFSNSRSEMNVSTLELGDSALYLCASSWADQETQYFGPGTRLLVL.

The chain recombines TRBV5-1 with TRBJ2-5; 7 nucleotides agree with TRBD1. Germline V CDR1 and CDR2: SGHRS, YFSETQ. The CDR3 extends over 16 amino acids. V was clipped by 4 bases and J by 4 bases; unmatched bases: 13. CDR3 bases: TGCGCCAGCAGCCCCCCAACAGGGGCGGTGGGAGAGACCCAGTACTTC. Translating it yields CASSPPTGAVGETQYF. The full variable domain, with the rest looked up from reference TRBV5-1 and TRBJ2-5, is KAGVTQTPRYLIKTRGQQVTLSCSPISGHRSVSWYQQTPGQGLQFLFEYFSETQRNKGNFPGRFSGRQFSNSRSEMNVSTLELGDSALYLCASSPPTGAVGETQYFGPGTRLLVL.

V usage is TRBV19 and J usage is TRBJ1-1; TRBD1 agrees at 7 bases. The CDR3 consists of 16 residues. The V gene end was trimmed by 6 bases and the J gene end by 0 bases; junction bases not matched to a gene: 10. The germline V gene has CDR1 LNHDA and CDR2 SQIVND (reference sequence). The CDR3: CASREQGSLLNTEAFF. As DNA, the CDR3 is TGTGCCAGTAGAGAACAGGGGTCCCTTTTGAACACTGAAGCTTTCTTT.